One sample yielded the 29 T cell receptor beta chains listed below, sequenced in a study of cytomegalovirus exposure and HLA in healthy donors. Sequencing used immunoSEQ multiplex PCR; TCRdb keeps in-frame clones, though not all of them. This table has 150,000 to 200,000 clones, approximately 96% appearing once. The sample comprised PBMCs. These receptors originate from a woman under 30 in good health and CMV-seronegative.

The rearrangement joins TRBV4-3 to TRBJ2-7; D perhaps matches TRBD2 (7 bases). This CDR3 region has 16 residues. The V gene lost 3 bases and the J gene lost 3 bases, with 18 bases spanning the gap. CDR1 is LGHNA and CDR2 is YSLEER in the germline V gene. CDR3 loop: CASSQGGQGPYYEQYF. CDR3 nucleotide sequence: TGCGCCAGCAGCCAGGGGGGGCAGGGTCCGTACTACGAGCAGTACTTC.

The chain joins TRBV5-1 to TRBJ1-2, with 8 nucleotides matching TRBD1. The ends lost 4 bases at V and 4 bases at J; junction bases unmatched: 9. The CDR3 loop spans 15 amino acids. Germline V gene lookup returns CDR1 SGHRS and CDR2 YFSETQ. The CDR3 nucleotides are TGCGCCAGCAGCCCGGAGACAGGGGACGCCTATGGCTACACCTTC. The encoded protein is CASSPETGDAYGYTF.

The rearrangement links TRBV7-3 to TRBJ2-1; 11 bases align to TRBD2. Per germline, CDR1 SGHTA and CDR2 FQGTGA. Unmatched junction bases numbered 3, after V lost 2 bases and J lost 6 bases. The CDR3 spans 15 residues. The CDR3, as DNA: TGTGCCAGCAGCTTATTAGCGGGGGGGCTCAATGAGCAGTTCTTC. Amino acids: CASSLLAGGLNEQFF.

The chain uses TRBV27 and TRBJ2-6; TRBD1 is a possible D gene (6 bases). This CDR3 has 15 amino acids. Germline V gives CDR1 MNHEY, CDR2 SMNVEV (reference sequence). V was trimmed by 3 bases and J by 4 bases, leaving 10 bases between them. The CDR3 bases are TGTGCCAGCAGTTTCAGGGGCTCCGGGGCCAACGTCCTGACTTTC. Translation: CASSFRGSGANVLTF.

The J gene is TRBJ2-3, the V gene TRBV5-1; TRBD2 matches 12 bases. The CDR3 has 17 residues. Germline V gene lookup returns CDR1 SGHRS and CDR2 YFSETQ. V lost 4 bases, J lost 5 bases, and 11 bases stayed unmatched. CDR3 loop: CASSLPSGGANVDTQYF. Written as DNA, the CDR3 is TGCGCCAGCAGCCTCCCTAGCGGGGGGGCCAACGTAGATACGCAGTATTTT.

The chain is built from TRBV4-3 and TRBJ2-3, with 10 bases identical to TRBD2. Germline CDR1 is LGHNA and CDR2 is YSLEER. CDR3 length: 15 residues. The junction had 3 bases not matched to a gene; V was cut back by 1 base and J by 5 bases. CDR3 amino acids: CASSQGVAGGDTQYF. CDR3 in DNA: TGCGCCAGCAGCCAAGGGGTAGCGGGGGGAGATACGCAGTATTTT.

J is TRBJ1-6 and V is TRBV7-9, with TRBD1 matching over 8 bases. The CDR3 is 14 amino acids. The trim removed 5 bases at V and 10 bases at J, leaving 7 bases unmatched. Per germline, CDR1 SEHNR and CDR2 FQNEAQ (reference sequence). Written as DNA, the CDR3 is TGTGCCAGCAGCCCAGGGGGCGCGAGGTCACCCCTCCACTTT. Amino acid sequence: CASSPGGARSPLHF.

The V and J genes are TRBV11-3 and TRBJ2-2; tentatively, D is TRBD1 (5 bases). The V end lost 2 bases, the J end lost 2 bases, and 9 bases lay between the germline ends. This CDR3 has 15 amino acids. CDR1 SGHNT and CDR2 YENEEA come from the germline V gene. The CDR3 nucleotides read TGTGCCAGCAGCTTATCTGGACACAACACCGGGGAGCTGTTTTTT. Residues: CASSLSGHNTGELFF.

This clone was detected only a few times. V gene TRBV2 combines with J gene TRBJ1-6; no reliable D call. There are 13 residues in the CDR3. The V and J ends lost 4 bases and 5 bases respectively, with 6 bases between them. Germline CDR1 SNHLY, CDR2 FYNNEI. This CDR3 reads CASSGRDNSPLHF. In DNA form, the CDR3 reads TGTGCCAGCAGTGGACGGGATAATTCACCCCTCCACTTT.

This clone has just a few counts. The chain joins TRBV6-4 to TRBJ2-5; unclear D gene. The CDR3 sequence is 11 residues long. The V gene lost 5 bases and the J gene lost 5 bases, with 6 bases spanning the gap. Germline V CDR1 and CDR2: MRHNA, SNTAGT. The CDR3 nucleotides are TGTGCCAGCAGTTGTCTGGAGACCCAGTACTTC. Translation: CASSCLETQYF.

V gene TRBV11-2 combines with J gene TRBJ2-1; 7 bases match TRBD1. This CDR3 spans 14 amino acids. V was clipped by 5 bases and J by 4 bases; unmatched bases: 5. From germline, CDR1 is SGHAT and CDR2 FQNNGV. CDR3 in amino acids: CASSMARGYNEQFF. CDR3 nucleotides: TGTGCCAGCAGCATGGCCAGGGGGTACAATGAGCAGTTCTTC.

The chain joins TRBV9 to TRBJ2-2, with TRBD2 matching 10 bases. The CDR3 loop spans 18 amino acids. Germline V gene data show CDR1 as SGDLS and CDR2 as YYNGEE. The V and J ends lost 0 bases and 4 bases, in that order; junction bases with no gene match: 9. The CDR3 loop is CASSVVSGGAAVTGELFF. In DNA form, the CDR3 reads TGTGCCAGCAGCGTAGTGAGCGGGGGGGCCGCGGTCACCGGGGAGCTGTTTTTT.

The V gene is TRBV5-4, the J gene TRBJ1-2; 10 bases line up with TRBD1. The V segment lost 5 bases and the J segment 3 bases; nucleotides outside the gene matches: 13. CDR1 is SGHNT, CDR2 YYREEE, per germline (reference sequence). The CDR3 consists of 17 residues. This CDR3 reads CASSPGQGRVGYYGYTF. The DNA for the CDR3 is TGTGCCAGCAGTCCGGGACAGGGGCGGGTCGGGTACTATGGCTACACCTTC.

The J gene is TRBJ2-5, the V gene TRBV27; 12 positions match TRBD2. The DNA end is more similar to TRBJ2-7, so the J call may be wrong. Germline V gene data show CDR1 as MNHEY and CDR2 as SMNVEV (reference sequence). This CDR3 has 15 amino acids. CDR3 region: CASSYTSGGTYEQYF. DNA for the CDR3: TGTGCCAGCAGCTATACTAGCGGGGGGACCTACGAGCAGTACTTC.

The CDR3 region has the DNA TGTGCCTGGAGTGAAGACAGGGGAACTAATGAAAAACTGTTTTTT. It specifies CAWSEDRGTNEKLFF. The chain carries TRBV30 and TRBJ1-4; 8 nucleotides match TRBD1. The CDR3 runs to 15 residues. Germline CDR1 is GTSNPN and CDR2 is SVGIG (reference sequence). V shed 1 base and J 1 base; nucleotides not matched to a gene: 2.

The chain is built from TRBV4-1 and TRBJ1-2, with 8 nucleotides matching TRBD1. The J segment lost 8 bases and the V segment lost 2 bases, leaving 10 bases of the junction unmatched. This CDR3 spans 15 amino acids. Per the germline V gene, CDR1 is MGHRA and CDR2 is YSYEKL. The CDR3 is CASSQQQGALKGYTF. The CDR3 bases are TGCGCCAGCAGCCAACAGCAGGGGGCTTTAAAGGGCTACACCTTC.

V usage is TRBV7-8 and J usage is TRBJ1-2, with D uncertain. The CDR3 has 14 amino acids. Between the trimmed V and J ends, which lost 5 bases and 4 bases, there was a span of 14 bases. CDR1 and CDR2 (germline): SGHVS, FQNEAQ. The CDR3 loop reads CASSPELFLYGYTF. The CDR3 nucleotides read TGTGCCAGCAGCCCTGAGTTGTTCCTCTATGGCTACACCTTC.

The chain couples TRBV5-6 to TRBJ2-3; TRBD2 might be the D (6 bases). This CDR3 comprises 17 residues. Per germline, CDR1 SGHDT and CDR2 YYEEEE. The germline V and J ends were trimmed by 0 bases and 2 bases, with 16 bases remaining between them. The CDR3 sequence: CASSLGGLGLVTDTQYF. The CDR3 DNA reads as TGTGCCAGCAGCTTGGGGGGACTTGGGCTAGTCACAGATACGCAGTATTTT.

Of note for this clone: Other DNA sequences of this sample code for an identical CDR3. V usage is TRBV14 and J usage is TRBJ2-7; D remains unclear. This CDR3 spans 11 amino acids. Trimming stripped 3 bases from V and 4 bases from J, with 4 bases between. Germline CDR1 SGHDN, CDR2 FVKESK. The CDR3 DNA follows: TGTGCCAGCAGCCACTCTTACGAGCAGTACTTC. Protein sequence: CASSHSYEQYF.

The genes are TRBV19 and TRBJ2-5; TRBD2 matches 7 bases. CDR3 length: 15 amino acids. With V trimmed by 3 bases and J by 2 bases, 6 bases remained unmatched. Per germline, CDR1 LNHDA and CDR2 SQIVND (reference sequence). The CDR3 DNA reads TGTGCCAGTAGTATTTGGTCTAGCGGTCAAGAGACCCAGTACTTC. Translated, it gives CASSIWSSGQETQYF. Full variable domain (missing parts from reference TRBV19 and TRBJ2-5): DGGITQSPKYLFRKEGQNVTLSCEQNLNHDAMYWYRQDPGQGLRLIYYSQIVNDFQKGDIAEGYSVSREKKESFPLTVTSAQKNPTAFYLCASSIWSSGQETQYFGPGTRLLVL.

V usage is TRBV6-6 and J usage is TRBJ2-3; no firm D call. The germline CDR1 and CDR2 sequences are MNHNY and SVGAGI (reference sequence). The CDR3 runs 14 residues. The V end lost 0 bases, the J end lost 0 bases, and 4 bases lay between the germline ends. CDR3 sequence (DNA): TGTGCCAGCAGTTACTCATCTAGCACAGATACGCAGTATTTT. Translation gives CASSYSSSTDTQYF.

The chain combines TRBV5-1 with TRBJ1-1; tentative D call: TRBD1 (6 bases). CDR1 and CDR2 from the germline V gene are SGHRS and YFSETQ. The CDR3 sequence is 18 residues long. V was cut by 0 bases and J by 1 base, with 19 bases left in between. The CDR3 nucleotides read TGCGCCAGCAGCTTGGGGTCCCATTTCCGGGACAAGAACACTGAAGCTTTCTTT. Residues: CASSLGSHFRDKNTEAFF. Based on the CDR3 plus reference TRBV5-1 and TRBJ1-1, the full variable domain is KAGVTQTPRYLIKTRGQQVTLSCSPISGHRSVSWYQQTPGQGLQFLFEYFSETQRNKGNFPGRFSGRQFSNSRSEMNVSTLELGDSALYLCASSLGSHFRDKNTEAFFGQGTRLTVV.

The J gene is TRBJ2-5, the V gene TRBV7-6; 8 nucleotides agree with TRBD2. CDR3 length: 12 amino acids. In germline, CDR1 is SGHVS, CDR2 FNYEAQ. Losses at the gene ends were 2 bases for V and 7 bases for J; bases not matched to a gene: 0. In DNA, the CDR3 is TGTGCCAGCAGCTTAAGCGGGGGGACCCAGTACTTC. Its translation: CASSLSGGTQYF.

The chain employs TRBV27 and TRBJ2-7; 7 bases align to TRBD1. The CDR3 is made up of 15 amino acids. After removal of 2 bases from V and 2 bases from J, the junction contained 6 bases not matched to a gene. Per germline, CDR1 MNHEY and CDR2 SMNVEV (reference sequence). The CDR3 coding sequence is TGTGCCAGCAGTTTAGTAGTAGGGACAGCCTACGAGCAGTACTTC. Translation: CASSLVVGTAYEQYF.

The CDR3 loop is CAWSMVAGGLKNIQYF. Here the CDR3 DNA reads TGTGCCTGGAGTATGGTAGCGGGGGGGCTTAAAAACATTCAGTACTTC. This chain uses TRBV30 with TRBJ2-4, with TRBD2 matching 11 bases. Looked up from germline, CDR1 is GTSNPN and CDR2 is SVGIG (reference sequence). Trimming at V came to 2 bases and at J to 4 bases, leaving 7 bases not matched to a gene. This CDR3 is 16 amino acids long.

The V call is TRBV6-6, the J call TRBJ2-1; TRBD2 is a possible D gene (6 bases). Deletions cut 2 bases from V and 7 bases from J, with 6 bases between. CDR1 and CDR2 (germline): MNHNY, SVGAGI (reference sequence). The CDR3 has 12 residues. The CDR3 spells CASSYGRNEQFF. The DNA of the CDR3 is TGTGCCAGCAGTTACGGGAGGAATGAGCAGTTCTTC.

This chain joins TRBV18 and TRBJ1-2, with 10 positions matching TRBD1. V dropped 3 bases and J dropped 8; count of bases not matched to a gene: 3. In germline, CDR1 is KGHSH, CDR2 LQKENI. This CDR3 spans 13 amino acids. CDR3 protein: CASSPDRGQGYTF. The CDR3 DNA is TGTGCCAGCTCACCCGACAGGGGGCAAGGCTACACCTTC.

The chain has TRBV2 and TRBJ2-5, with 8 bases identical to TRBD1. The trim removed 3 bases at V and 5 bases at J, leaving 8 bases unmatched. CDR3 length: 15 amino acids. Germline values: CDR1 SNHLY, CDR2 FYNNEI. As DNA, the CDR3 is TGTGCCAGCAGTGAGAGCAGGGGGCGGGTGGAGACCCAGTACTTC. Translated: CASSESRGRVETQYF.

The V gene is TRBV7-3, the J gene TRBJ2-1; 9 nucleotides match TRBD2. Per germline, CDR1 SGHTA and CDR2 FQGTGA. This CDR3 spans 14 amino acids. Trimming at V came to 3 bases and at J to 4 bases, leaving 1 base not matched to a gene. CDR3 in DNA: TGTGCCAGCAGCTTTAGCGGGGGTTACAATGAGCAGTTCTTC. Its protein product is CASSFSGGYNEQFF.